Detailed here is one T cell receptor beta chain. Antigen unknown. This record comes from a study of T cell responses to AZD1222 COVID-19 vaccine. General observations from the study: Nearly half of the spike-specific TCRs reportedly recognize variant regions that carry no mutations. In a largely white British group with more females than males, clonal diversity was possibly underestimated. None of the repertoires were sampled until the peak T cell response had passed. Two doses of AZD1222 preceded a rise in Spike-specific TCR breadth and depth.

Germline CDR1 reads ENHRY; CDR2 reads SYGVKD. This CDR3 contains 15 residues. Trimming pared 0 bases from V and 11 bases from J, leaving 19 bases between. Assay used: immunoSEQ multiplex PCR; TCRdb lists only in-frame clones, some missing. The profile shows 130,000 to 150,000 clones, 92% of them singletons. This clonotype was obtained from an adult in good health. Sequenced here: peripheral blood, sampled on day 0 of AZD1222 vaccination. The chain uses TRBV10-3 and TRBJ1-1; TRBD1 might be the D (5 bases). The CDR3 DNA reads as TGTGCCATCAGTGAGTCCCGCTCGGGACCGCGATTTGCTTTCTTT. This encodes CAISESRSGPRFAFF.